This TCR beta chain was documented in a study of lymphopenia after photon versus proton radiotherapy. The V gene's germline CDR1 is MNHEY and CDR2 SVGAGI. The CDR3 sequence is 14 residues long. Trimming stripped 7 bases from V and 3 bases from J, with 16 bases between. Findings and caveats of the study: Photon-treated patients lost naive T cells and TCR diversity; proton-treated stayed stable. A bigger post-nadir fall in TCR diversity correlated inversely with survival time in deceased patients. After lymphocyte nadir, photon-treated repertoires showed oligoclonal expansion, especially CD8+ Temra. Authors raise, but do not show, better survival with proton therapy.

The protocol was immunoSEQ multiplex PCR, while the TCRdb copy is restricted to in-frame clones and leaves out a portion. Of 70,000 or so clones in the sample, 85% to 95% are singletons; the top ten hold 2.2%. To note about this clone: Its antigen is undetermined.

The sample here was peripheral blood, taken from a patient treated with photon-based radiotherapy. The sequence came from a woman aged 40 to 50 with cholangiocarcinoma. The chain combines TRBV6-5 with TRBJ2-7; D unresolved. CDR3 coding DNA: TGTGCCAGCACCCCCCTAGGGAAGGACTACGAGCAGTACTTC. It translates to CASTPLGKDYEQYF.